This TCR beta chain originates from a study of cytomegalovirus exposure and HLA in healthy donors (dated by TCRdb to 2016 to 2017). Some background on the complete study: In an earlier analysis of some 610 of the donors, around 290 Gb of sequence data and just under 120 million unique TCR beta sequences from some 170 million T cells were reported. An early release that covered about 600 HLA-typed donors contained approximately 300 gigabases of sequencing data and roughly 84 million unique TCR sequences. The genetic ancestry cluster associated with self-reported Caucasian donors included 70% to 85% of the roughly 360 genotyped donors. The study aimed to test whether cataloging public T cell receptors could reveal signatures of past pathogen exposure. The T cell repertoires of several hundred subjects were profiled by immunosequencing and related to cytomegalovirus serostatus. A separate validation cohort of approximately 130 different subjects was used in addition to the approximately 670-subject first cohort. To predict cytomegalovirus infection status, the study brought together high-throughput TCR immunosequencing, statistical association of individual TCRs with disease status, and machine learning. In a later analysis, previously published TCR beta repertoires from hundreds of donors were re-analyzed and high-resolution HLA genotyping was added so that TCR occurrence patterns could be studied. Rather than using new phenotypic data, the later analysis identified candidate immune exposures from TCR beta sequences and from how often those sequences occurred across donors. In an earlier analysis of 587 of the donors, high-throughput TCR beta sequencing was used to judge whether each TCR beta V gene segment behaved as functional or pseudogenic. Donor age, sex, ethnicity and CMV serostatus were compiled alongside the repertoire data. Genome-wide SNP genotypes for about 55% of the 666 donors were used in a later genetic analysis, which treated that subset as a discovery cohort. Every repertoire in the discovery cohort had been generated on one and the same sequencing platform. Class I and class II HLA loci were covered by the typing at four-digit resolution. Typing coverage differed by locus: A, B, C, DRB1 and DQB1 were typed in roughly 620-640 donors, DQA1 in about 510, DPA1 in 600 to 610, and DPB1 in approximately 450. Roughly five DR-DQ haplotypes were handled as single units for association and clustering because linkage in the cohort was strong. Among 300 to 500 genotyped donors of the cohort, an average of approximately 200,000 unique TCR beta nucleotide sequences was sequenced per donor, of which about 19% were non-productive. Results the study describes overall, beyond this receptor: In a later analysis, TCR association rates were found to vary across HLA loci, with the most associated TCRs seen for DRB1 alleles and the fewest for HLA-C alleles. A later genetic analysis associated a missense DCLRE1C variant with V-gene and J-gene trimming of TCR beta chains, and an independent cohort replicated the association. The authors suggested that the approach could potentially be extended to other disease states and immunological phenotypes. In vitro tests confirmed that a few of the cytomegalovirus-associated TCR beta chains recognize cytomegalovirus antigens. The presence/absence analyses assumed that sequencing depth was roughly uniform across donors, and that assumption may not be true. Compared with equally common non-associated chains, HLA-associated TCR beta chains in a later analysis were more clonally expanded and had lower generation probabilities. A later genetic analysis reported fewer N-insertions in productive TCRs among donors in an Asian-associated ancestry cluster than the approximately 700-donor mean. The cohort was sequenced for TCR beta chains only, and without alpha or paired-chain data the features that could be detected were limited. Cytomegalovirus status was reported to be diagnosed by the classifier with high specificity and sensitivity in both the original and validation cohorts. A further reported finding was that TCR beta sequences accurately predicted the HLA-A and HLA-B alleles for most subjects in the first cohort. In a later analysis, most CMV-associated TCR beta chains were found to appear HLA-restricted, with HLA associations seemingly driven largely by CMV exposure. Linkage disequilibrium might explain the correlated functional status among segregating V segments, but an unknown experimental factor could not be excluded. The study listed 164 TCR beta chains as associated with cytomegalovirus. HLA typing was unavailable for some donors at each locus, so association tests used only the typed subset. A later analysis reported that several top co-occurrence clusters appeared linked to parvovirus B19, influenza, CMV and Epstein-Barr virus. An earlier analysis of around 540 of the donors showed that most TCR beta V segments appeared in productive rearrangements either about 87% or about 30% of the time, which broadly matched IMGT annotations. Immune exposure information for the cohort was limited to CMV serostatus. Roughly 17 rarely observed V segments, including chromosome 9 orphons, were excluded from the earlier analysis of several hundred of the donors because counts were too low. While some public TCRs were present in many individuals, most TCR sequences turned up only very rarely across donors. Assigning TCR associations to individual alleles was difficult when HLA alleles, especially DR and DQ, strongly co-occurred. The sequencing pipeline was judged likely to have produced a cluster of highly shared sequence variants as a technical artifact. At a false discovery rate of 0.05, a later analysis linked 16,000 or so TCR beta sequences to specific HLA alleles.

The cohort was made up of 500 to 800 healthy bone marrow donors. Cohort members were all nominally healthy when sampled, although unrecorded immune exposures were likely present. The donor tested CMV seropositive, placing the donor among the 250 to 300 seropositive members of the cohort. A peripheral blood sample was provided by each donor, and peripheral blood mononuclear cells were used for TCR beta sequencing. The Qiagen DNeasy Blood Extraction Kit was used to extract genomic DNA from the blood cell samples. Receptor amplification or capture employed the immunoSEQ multiplex PCR assay. The multiplex PCR relied on a mix of 60 forward primers for TCR Vbeta segments and 13 reverse primers for TCR Jbeta segments. Amplification of the CDR3 region of rearranged TCR beta genes was performed with a multiplex PCR assay on genomic DNA. On the Illumina HiSeq System, the amplified TCR beta libraries were sequenced as 87-base-pair reads. The published analysis was carried out like this. A later analysis counted approximately 76 million unique TCR beta chains across the 600 to 850 repertoires, and roughly 9.9 million of these chains were shared by at least two donors. Raw reads were error-corrected and collapsed into unique sequences by a nearest-neighbor algorithm in which closely related sequences were merged to remove PCR and sequencing errors. To assign V, D and J gene segments, CDR3 sequences were aligned to IMGT reference sequences. For a sequence to be retained, a match of at least six nucleotides to both a V gene segment and a J gene segment was required. Rearrangements were classified as productive when the CDR3 lacked stop codons and remained in frame with V and J, and all other rearrangements were classified as non-productive. Following IMGT convention, CDR3 was defined as the stretch from the second conserved V-encoded cysteine to the conserved J-encoded phenylalanine. In an earlier analysis of some 550 of the donors, sequences lacking an unambiguous match to a single V gene segment were excluded. An earlier analysis of fewer than 750 of the donors called V segments functional above 56.7% productive rearrangements and segregating when the between-donor standard deviation exceeded 5%. A statistical classification framework was built to diagnose cytomegalovirus status from the catalog of TCR beta chain sequences. In a later analysis, TCR nucleotide sequences were compared against IMGT/GENE-DB human TR gene sequences so that V and J genes could be assigned. The TCRdist pipeline was used in a later analysis to assign CDR3 sequences and most-parsimonious VDJ recombination scenarios. A later analysis defined each TCR beta chain by its CDR3 amino acid sequence plus V-gene family, and excluded reads lacking a unique V-gene family. A later analysis removed 500 to 650 highly shared, low-generation-probability nucleotide sequences to deal with suspected cross-contamination and a sequencing artifact. In a later analysis, a clonal expansion index for each public chain was calculated from normalized within-repertoire ranks of inferred template counts. Generation probabilities in a later analysis came from a VDJ recombination model fitted to out-of-frame rearrangements, and those results were checked against IGoR. In a later analysis, TCR-TCR, TCR-HLA and TCR-CMV co-occurrence was scored with hypergeometric tests, and a repertoire-size bias correction was applied to TCR pairs. False discovery rates were estimated in a later analysis by permuting HLA or CMV assignments 20 times. In a later analysis, co-occurring TCRs were grouped using DBSCAN, with TCRdist sequence similarity added in when clustering inside HLA-allele-positive subsets. Repertoires with fewer than 30,000 or more than 120,000 public chains, plus five repertoires with anomalous nucleotide sharing, were excluded from co-occurrence clustering. In TCRdb, the immuneACCESS table is reduced to in-frame sequences with V and J assigned. These tables do not hold every clone; where another copy was compared, an unresolved V gene accounts for under half, and the others remain unexplained. That table furnishes V, J and clone size, whereas the DNA furnished D and trimming. The sample yields approximately 130,000 clones; more than 70% were counted once. The ten largest account for approximately 3.9% of the sample.

This clone is a singleton in its sample. Its antigen is still unknown. Base qualities were left out, and no much larger clone turns up one base away. The specimen sequenced was PBMCs. The TCR sequence derives from a man over 45 in good health and CMV-seropositive.

Here the CDR3 is given as CASSETDNEQFF. The bases are TGTGCCAGCAGCGAGACAGACAATGAGCAGTTCTTC. This sequence uses TRBV5-6 and TRBJ2-1; TRBD1 might be the D gene, on 5 matching bases. From its cysteine to its phenylalanine, the CDR3 spans 12 amino acids. Kept here is only the CDR3 DNA, which spans 36 bases and is read in frame from base 1. The trim is 4 bases for V and 5 bases for J, with a gap of 7 bases between the germline ends. Per the germline V gene, SGHDT is the CDR1 and YYEEEE is the CDR2.